The clone carrying this T cell receptor (beta chain) was seen once. Antigen: not known. This sample stems from a study of T cell responses to AZD1222 COVID-19 vaccine. The table came from immunoSEQ multiplex PCR; TCRdb's copy has only in-frame clones and leaves some out. Altogether 90,000 to 130,000 clones are present, approximately 92% being singletons, with the ten largest covering about 2.5%. General study findings and limits: Distributed over spike, vaccine-associated CD4 TCRs predominated at 160-218 and 743-854.

The germline V gene has CDR1 MNHEY and CDR2 SVGAGI. CDR3 length: 13 amino acids. V was pared by 4 bases and J by 2 bases, with 9 bases between. The source of this sequence is an adult who received the AZD1222 COVID-19 vaccine. The chain employs TRBV6-5 and TRBJ2-7, with a tentative D call TRBD1 (6 bases). The specimen comprised peripheral blood, sampled 28 days after the second AZD1222 dose. CDR3 DNA: TGTGCCAGCAGTTCGGACAGCACCTACGAGCAGTACTTC. Amino acid sequence: CASSSDSTYEQYF.